The rows below give T cell receptor beta chains drawn from one sample of a study of blood T cell repertoires in COVID-19. The method was immunoSEQ multiplex PCR; TCRdb's version includes in-frame clones alone and lacks a portion of them. Among about 480,000 clones listed, around 89% were seen once. The sample was PBMCs or T cells enriched from blood (not recorded which). These receptors were obtained from a woman between 35 and 50 years old who had recovered from COVID-19. CDR3s include the opening cysteine and the closing phenylalanine or tryptophan. The D gene is left open where the match is weak. Rows may omit the clone size; those that give it use once, few, many or a size class.

>TRBV7-9|TRBJ1-2|TRBD1|once
TGTGCCAGCAGCTCAGGGACAGGGGACTATGGCTACACCTTC
CASSSGTGDYGYTF
>TRBV24-1|TRBJ2-1|TRBD1|.
TGTGCCACCGGGACAGGGAACTACAATGAGCAGTTCTTC
CATGTGNYNEQFF
>TRBV7-8|TRBJ1-4|TRBD1|.
TGTGCCAGCAGCTTAGAGACAGGGGGGGAGGAAAAACTGTTTTTT
CASSLETGGEEKLFF
>TRBV6-1|TRBJ2-1|TRBD1|.
TGTGCCAGCAGTGACCAAGATAGACAGGGGGCCTACAATGAGCAGTTCTTC
CASSDQDRQGAYNEQFF
>TRBV7-2|TRBJ1-1|.|.
TGTGCCAGCAGCTTATCGTCCAGGGGCACTGAAGCTTTCTTT
CASSLSSRGTEAFF
>TRBV19|TRBJ2-1|TRBD2|.
TGTGCCAGTAGTATAGACCGGACTAGCTGGAATGAGCAGTTCTTC
CASSIDRTSWNEQFF
>TRBV4-2|TRBJ2-2|.|once
TGTGCCAGCAGCCAAGAGTTAGGAGGGGCCGGGGAGCTGTTTTTT
CASSQELGGAGELFF
>TRBV6-5|TRBJ1-2|.|.
TGTGCCTCCGGGGGTAGGCAGGATAACTATGGCTACACCTTC
CASGGRQDNYGYTF
>TRBV5-6|TRBJ2-1|TRBD1|.
TGTGCCAGCAGCCGTGGCGGGACAGGGTGGAGTGAGCAGTTCTTC
CASSRGGTGWSEQFF
>TRBV6-2/TRBV6-3|TRBJ2-7|.|.
TGTGCCAGCAGTCTCCGCTTGAGGGTAGCGGTTACCTACGAGCAGTACTTC
CASSLRLRVAVTYEQYF
>TRBV5-4|TRBJ1-2|.|.
TGTGCCAGCAGCCCCGACGGGGGGTCCTTAAGACGGGGCTATGGCTACACCTTC
CASSPDGGSLRRGYGYTF
>TRBV2|TRBJ1-1|.|once
TGTGCCAGCACCAACAACGCCCGGGCTGAAGCTTTCTTT
CASTNNARAEAFF
>TRBV6-5|TRBJ2-2|.|.
TGTGCCAGCAGTTCTACAGGCGGGGAGCTGTTTTTT
CASSSTGGELFF
>TRBV5-1|TRBJ2-5|.|.
TGCGCCAGCAGCTTGGCACAGCCTCAAGAGACCCAGTACTTC
CASSLAQPQETQYF
>TRBV6-5|TRBJ2-5|TRBD1|.
TGTGCCAGCAGTCGTCGGGACAGGACGGTAGAGACCCAGTACTTC
CASSRRDRTVETQYF
>TRBV6-5|TRBJ1-2|TRBD1|.
TGTGCCAACCGGGACAGGGGGCGTTTTGACTATGGCTACACCTTC
CANRDRGRFDYGYTF
>TRBV3-1/TRBV3-2|TRBJ1-5|.|once
TGTGCCAGCAGCCAAGATAGCCATCAGCCCCAGCATTTT
CASSQDSHQPQHF
>TRBV5-4|TRBJ1-1|TRBD1|.
TGTGCCAGCAGCCTCCCAGGGGGCCTAAGCACTGAAGCTTTCTTT
CASSLPGGLSTEAFF
>TRBV2|TRBJ1-2|TRBD1|.
TGTGCCAGCAGTGAAGAGGGGGCCGCAGGCTACACCTTC
CASSEEGAAGYTF
>TRBV20-1|TRBJ1-2|.|.
TGCAGTGCTAGTGAGGGGGGGGTTAACTATGGCTACACCTTC
CSASEGGVNYGYTF
>TRBV6-5|TRBJ1-4|.|.
TGTGCCAGCAGACCCGACAGCCTTAATGAAAAACTGTTTTTT
CASRPDSLNEKLFF
>TRBV2|TRBJ2-2|TRBD1|.
TGTGCCAGCAATGTCGGACAGGGTGGCACCGGGGAGCTGTTTTTT
CASNVGQGGTGELFF
>TRBV24-1|TRBJ1-6|TRBD1|.
TGTGCCACCAGTGATTCTGGGGACAGGGGGCCCTATAATTCACCCCTCCACTTT
CATSDSGDRGPYNSPLHF
>TRBV10-2|TRBJ2-7|TRBD2|once
TGCGCCAGCAGTTACCCCCTAGACGGGGGGAGCGAGCAGTACTTC
CASSYPLDGGSEQYF
>TRBV2|TRBJ2-1|.|.
TGTGCCAGCACATACACAGGGAATGAGCAGTTCTTC
CASTYTGNEQFF
>TRBV21-1|TRBJ2-2|.|.
TGTGCCAGCAGCAAACTCCTCCAGGGGAGAATCCAGCGGGAGTCGAACACCGGGGAGCTGTTTTTT
CASSKLLQGRIQRESNTGELFF
>TRBV29-1|TRBJ2-7|TRBD2|once
TGCAGCGTATACCTAGCGGGAGGGCCCTCCTACGAGCAGTACTTC
CSVYLAGGPSYEQYF
>TRBV23-1|TRBJ1-4|TRBD1|.
TGCGCCAGCAGTCAGTCCCACAGGGGTCCAAATGAAAAACTGTTTTTT
CASSQSHRGPNEKLFF
>TRBV7-2|TRBJ2-1|.|.
TGTGCCAGCAGCTTAGTCGGTTGGGACTGGGGCGATGAGCAGTTCTTC
CASSLVGWDWGDEQFF
>TRBV13|TRBJ2-1|.|.
TGTGCCAGCAGCTTAGTTGCCAGGGTAGATGAGCAGTTCTTC
CASSLVARVDEQFF
>TRBV7-2|TRBJ2-7|.|.
TGTGCCAGCAGCTTGACAGACTACGAGCAGTACTTC
CASSLTDYEQYF
>TRBV30|TRBJ2-7|.|once
TGTGCCTGGAGTGTACTTCAGGGCTACGAGCAGTACTTC
CAWSVLQGYEQYF
>TRBV6-2/TRBV6-3|TRBJ2-7|TRBD2|.
TGTGCCAGCAGTTACCTCGGGGGGGGTTACGAGCAGTACTTC
CASSYLGGGYEQYF
>TRBV6-6|TRBJ2-5|TRBD1|.
TGTGCCAGCAGTTACCCGGGACAGGGGGGCCGAGAGACCCAGTACTTC
CASSYPGQGGRETQYF
>TRBV4-1|TRBJ2-4|TRBD2|.
TGCGCCAGCAGCCGGTCGGGACTAGCGGGAGGTTCGGGGGGCATTCAGTACTTC
CASSRSGLAGGSGGIQYF
>TRBV29-1|TRBJ2-1|.|few
TGCAGCGTTGGGTTCCTAGCTGTTGAGTGGGAGCAGTTCTTC
CSVGFLAVEWEQFF
>TRBV24-1|TRBJ1-2|TRBD1|.
TGTGCCACCAGTGGGACGGACAGGGCGGATGGCTACACCTTC
CATSGTDRADGYTF
>TRBV11-2|TRBJ1-6|.|.
TGTGCCAGCAGCTTATTGGACAATAATTCACCCCTCCACTTT
CASSLLDNNSPLHF
>TRBV5-5|TRBJ2-1|TRBD2|.
TGTGCCAGCACCACCAAGATCGTTGGCGGGAGCTCCTACAATGAGCAGTTCTTC
CASTTKIVGGSSYNEQFF
>TRBV6-5|TRBJ2-7|TRBD2|.
TGTGCCAGCACCGGGACTAGCGGTACCTACGAGCAGTACTTC
CASTGTSGTYEQYF
>TRBV7-8|TRBJ2-1|TRBD1|.
TGTGCCAGCAGCTTAGGTCAGGGGGATGAGCAGTTCTTC
CASSLGQGDEQFF
>TRBV14|TRBJ2-1|.|few
TGTGCCAGCGGCAACAATGAGCAGTTCTTC
CASGNNEQFF
>TRBV7-8|TRBJ2-5|.|.
TGTGCCAGCAGACCGGGGAGGCAAGAGACCCAGTACTTC
CASRPGRQETQYF
>TRBV5-1|TRBJ2-1|TRBD2|.
TGCGCCAGCACCCTGCTGACTAGCGGACGAACCTACAATGAGCAGTTCTTC
CASTLLTSGRTYNEQFF
>TRBV11-3|TRBJ2-3|TRBD2|.
TGTGCCAGCAGCTCAGAGACTAGCGGGAGTTCGTGGACAGATACGCAGTATTTT
CASSSETSGSSWTDTQYF
>TRBV5-1|TRBJ1-6|.|.
TGCGCCAGTAGGGATCCGGGAAGGTCACCCCTCCACTTT
CASRDPGRSPLHF
>TRBV13|TRBJ2-7|TRBD1|.
TGTGCCAGCAGCTTAGGCCCAGGACAGGCATACGAGCAGTACTTC
CASSLGPGQAYEQYF
>TRBV4-1|TRBJ2-7|TRBD2|.
TGCGCCAGCAGCCAGGCACTCCGGACTAGCGGGAGATCCTACGAGCAGTACTTC
CASSQALRTSGRSYEQYF
>TRBV11-2|TRBJ1-4|.|.
TGTGCCAGCAGCCTTCGACAGGTCCATAATGAAAAACTGTTTTTT
CASSLRQVHNEKLFF
>TRBV18|TRBJ1-5|.|.
TGTGCCAGCTCACCACAACAGGGAAATCAGCCCCAGCATTTT
CASSPQQGNQPQHF
>TRBV27|TRBJ2-1|TRBD2|once
TGTGCCAGTTGTAGCGGGAGCTCCTACAATGAGCAGTTCTTC
CASCSGSSYNEQFF
>TRBV14|TRBJ1-1|.|.
TGTGCCAGCAGCCAGAGGGGAGGGAACACTGAAGCTTTCTTT
CASSQRGGNTEAFF
>TRBV10-3|TRBJ2-1|TRBD2|.
TGTGCCATCAGGACCGGACTAGCGGGAGAGGCGGACTCCTACAATGAGCAGTTCTTC
CAIRTGLAGEADSYNEQFF
>TRBV29-1|TRBJ1-1|TRBD1|.
TGCAGCGTATACCAACGGGACAGGGATGGTTTGAGCACTGAAGCTTTCTTT
CSVYQRDRDGLSTEAFF
>TRBV9|TRBJ2-7|TRBD2|.
TGTGCCAGCAGCGTAGACAGGGGGCTAGCGGGAGGCTACGAGCAGTACTTC
CASSVDRGLAGGYEQYF
>TRBV5-8|TRBJ1-2|.|once
TGTGCCAGCAGCTTGGCCGACAGCGTTTATGGCTACACCTTC
CASSLADSVYGYTF
>TRBV6-5|TRBJ2-3|TRBD2|.
TGTGCCAGCAGTACCAAGCGGGAGTGGTTAGATACGCAGTATTTT
CASSTKREWLDTQYF
>TRBV4-1|TRBJ2-3|.|.
TGCGCCAGCAGTGGGCAGGGAAATACTGAAAGGCGCACAGATACGCAGTATTTT
CASSGQGNTERRTDTQYF